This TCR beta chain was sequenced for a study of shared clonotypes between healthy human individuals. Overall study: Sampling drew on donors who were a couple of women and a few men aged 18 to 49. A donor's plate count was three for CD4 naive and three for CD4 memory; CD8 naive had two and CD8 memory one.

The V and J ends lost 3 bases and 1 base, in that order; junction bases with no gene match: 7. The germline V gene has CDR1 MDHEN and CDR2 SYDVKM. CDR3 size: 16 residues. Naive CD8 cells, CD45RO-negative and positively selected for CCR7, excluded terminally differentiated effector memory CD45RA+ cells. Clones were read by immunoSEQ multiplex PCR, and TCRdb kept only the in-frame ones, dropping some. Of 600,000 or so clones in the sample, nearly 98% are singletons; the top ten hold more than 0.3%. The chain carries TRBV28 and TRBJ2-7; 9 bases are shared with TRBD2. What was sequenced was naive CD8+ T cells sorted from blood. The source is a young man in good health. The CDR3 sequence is CASSLGRLAASYEQYF. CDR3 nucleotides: TGTGCCAGCAGTTTGGGTAGACTAGCGGCATCCTACGAGCAGTACTTC.